The 13 T cell receptor beta chains given below trace back to one sample, sequenced in a study of CD8 T cells in Susac syndrome. Reverse transcription of roughly 0.45 to 1 ug RNA used random hexamers. TCRdb processed the immunoSEQ multiplex PCR reads anew with MiXCR; each CDR3 protein has one entry. The sample has about 170,000 distinct CDR3 sequences; over 85% are singletons. The sequenced material came from CD4+ T cells from PBMCs. Source of these receptors: a human donor with multiple sclerosis.

V and J are TRBV9 and TRBJ1-1, with D perhaps matching TRBD1 (5 bases). Trimming cost V 3 bases and J 10 bases, with 16 bases left between them. Per germline, CDR1 SGDLS and CDR2 YYNGEE. The length of the CDR3 is 13 residues. CDR3 bases: TGTGCCAGCAGCGCCGTTCAGGGTGAGGGAGCTTTCTTT. Protein sequence: CASSAVQGEGAFF. The variable domain in full, completed from reference TRBV9 and TRBJ1-1, reads DSGVTQTPKHLITATGQRVTLRCSPRSGDLSVYWYQQSLDQGLQFLIQYYNGEERAKGNILERFSAQQFPDLHSELNLSSLELGDSALYFCASSAVQGEGAFFGQGTRLTVV.

The J gene is TRBJ1-1, the V gene TRBV2; D gene unclear. V was clipped by 6 bases and J by 2 bases, with 13 bases between them. The germline gives CDR1 SNHLY, CDR2 FYNNEI. This CDR3 is built from 14 residues. CDR3 sequence reads: CASRSTFINTEAFF. The CDR3 bases are TGTGCCAGCAGGTCGACATTTATTAACACTGAAGCTTTCTTT.

The chain combines TRBV5-4 with TRBJ2-4, with TRBD1 matching over 10 bases. The germline gives CDR1 SGHNT, CDR2 YYREEE (reference sequence). V trimming: 3 bases; J trimming: 2 bases; junction bases outside the gene matches: 5. This CDR3 is 16 amino acids long. Written as DNA, the CDR3 is TGTGCCAGCAGCTCGGGACAGGGGAGGTCCAAAAACATTCAGTACTTC. This gives the protein CASSSGQGRSKNIQYF.

J is TRBJ2-2 and V is TRBV7-9; the match to TRBD1 covers 7 bases. V lost 5 bases, J lost 1 base, and 10 bases stayed unmatched. Germline V gene data show CDR1 as SEHNR and CDR2 as FQNEAQ (reference sequence). CDR3 length: 17 residues. The CDR3 nucleotides read TGTGCCAGCAGCGGATCTCCGGGACAGTTGAACACCGGGGAGCTGTTTTTT. Its translation is CASSGSPGQLNTGELFF.

The V gene is TRBV18, the J gene TRBJ2-7; 8 nucleotides match TRBD1. CDR1 is KGHSH, CDR2 LQKENI, per germline. CDR3 size: 16 residues. The ends lost 5 bases at V and 6 bases at J; junction bases unmatched: 15. The CDR3 here is CASSENAGTGPGEQYF. The CDR3 region has the DNA TGTGCCAGCTCAGAAAATGCCGGGACAGGTCCTGGCGAGCAGTACTTC.

This rearrangement joins TRBV19 to TRBJ1-2; perhaps TRBD1 as D (6 bases). The germline V and J ends were trimmed by 6 bases and 4 bases, with 18 bases remaining between them. The CDR3 runs to 15 residues. Germline V CDR1 and CDR2: LNHDA, SQIVND (reference sequence). The CDR3 nucleotides are TGTGCCAGTAGCTCAAGCGGGGCAGGGGTCTATGGCTACACCTTC. Amino acids: CASSSSGAGVYGYTF.

The chain is built from TRBV5-1 and TRBJ2-1; D unclear. V was cut by 0 bases and J by 6 bases, with 7 bases left in between. The CDR3 spans 13 residues. Germline assignment: CDR1 SGHRS and CDR2 YFSETQ. As DNA, the CDR3 is TGCGCCAGCAGCTTGGTGACTTTCAATGAGCAGTTCTTC. Its translation is CASSLVTFNEQFF.

The chain links TRBV7-2 to TRBJ1-2; D call uncertain. Germline assignment: CDR1 SGHTA and CDR2 FQGNSA. The CDR3 length is 16 residues. V shed 5 bases and J shed 7 bases, with 23 bases lying between them. CDR3 protein: CASSNRLQPPGFGYTF. CDR3 in DNA: TGTGCCAGCAGCAATAGATTACAGCCTCCCGGTTTTGGCTACACCTTC. The whole variable domain, filled in from reference TRBV7-2 and TRBJ1-2, reads GAGVSQSPSNKVTEKGKDVELRCDPISGHTALYWYRQSLGQGLEFLIYFQGNSAPDKSGLPSDRFSAERTGGSVSTLTIQRTQQEDSAVYLCASSNRLQPPGFGYTFGSGTRLTVV.

The chain couples TRBV12-3 or TRBV12-4 to TRBJ1-4; the match to TRBD1 covers 7 bases. This CDR3 spans 16 amino acids. Germline trimming cut 5 bases from V and 5 bases from J; bases unmatched to any gene: 11. The CDR3 spells CASSVSPQGGNEKLFF. The CDR3 DNA reads TGTGCCAGCAGTGTAAGCCCCCAGGGGGGGAATGAAAAACTGTTTTTT.

This chain links TRBV5-1 with TRBJ2-5; D is ambiguous. Germline V gene lookup returns CDR1 SGHRS and CDR2 YFSETQ. This CDR3 spans 14 amino acids. V was cut by 4 bases and J by 2 bases, with 12 bases left in between. The CDR3 DNA follows: TGCGCCAGCAGCACCCGTTCAGCGCAAGAGACCCAGTACTTC. Translating gives CASSTRSAQETQYF.

The chain carries TRBV20-1 and TRBJ2-4; D might be TRBD2 (6 bases). In germline, CDR1 is DFQATT, CDR2 SNEGSKA (reference sequence). The ends were cut back, 6 bases at V and 0 bases at J, with 15 bases in the middle. The CDR3 extends over 15 amino acids. In DNA form, the CDR3 reads TGCAGTGCCTCTGTCGGGGGATCAGCCAAAAACATTCAGTACTTC. This sequence encodes CSASVGGSAKNIQYF.

This clonotype came up once. The chain employs TRBV6-6 and TRBJ2-7; 8 nucleotides align to TRBD1. Germline V gene lookup returns CDR1 MNHNY and CDR2 SVGAGI (reference sequence). The V gene end was trimmed by 2 bases and the J gene end by 7 bases; junction bases not matched to a gene: 13. This CDR3 is built from 16 residues. As DNA, the CDR3 is TGTGCCAGCAGTTACCCGACAGGGGTGGCTGGAGGAGAGCAGTACTTC. Translated, it gives CASSYPTGVAGGEQYF.

The rearrangement joins TRBV28 to TRBJ1-5, with a weak D call TRBD1 (6 bases). The CDR3 spans 14 residues. V gave up 6 bases and J gave up 3 bases, with 12 bases separating them. Germline V CDR1 and CDR2: MDHEN, SYDVKM. The CDR3 sequence: CASRGGGLNQPQHF. The CDR3 DNA follows: TGTGCCAGCAGAGGGGGGGGACTCAATCAGCCCCAGCATTTT.